The entry that follows covers one T cell receptor beta chain sequence. It lacks a known antigen. Per-base qualities were not stored, and no clone one base away is much larger. The CDR3 measures 14 amino acids from cysteine to phenylalanine. Kept here is only the CDR3 DNA, which spans 42 bases and is read in frame from base 1. V is cut by 4 bases and J by 4 bases, and the space between the germline ends is 12 bases. From the germline V gene, CDR1 is KGHDR and CDR2 is SFDVKD. TCRbeta CDR3 regions were amplified from genomic DNA by means of the immunoSEQ Assay, a bias-controlled multiplex PCR. Per the source publication's procedure: Nucleated cell counts per sample were estimated from amplification of reference gene primers within the assay. To quantify the absolute abundance of each unique TCRbeta CDR3 rearrangement, sequence reads were collapsed and filtered. For each sample, productive Simpson clonality was calculated as the square root of Simpson's diversity index over productive rearrangements. TCRdb retrieved this table from immuneACCESS and kept in-frame rearrangements only. Not all clones are present; in checked studies, unresolved V genes account for under half, and no reason is known for the remainder. For V, J and clone size, that table is used; D and trimming come from the DNA. A total of around 320,000 clones appear in this sample, 65% to 90% of them only once. Jointly, the top ten make up around 7.8% of the sample.

The collaborating institutions used their own protocols to collect whole blood in K2EDTA tubes. For TCRbeta analysis, collaborator samples were shipped as frozen whole blood, as isolated PBMCs, or as DNA extracted from either sample type. This entry comes from a study of blood T cell repertoires in COVID-19 (dated by TCRdb to the early 2020s). For context, the study as a whole: Samples covering the acute and convalescent phases of COVID-19 were provided by collaborators in the United States, Italy and Spain. The prospective study material was composed of cDNA or gDNA derived from T cells, B-cell-depleted T cells, or PBMCs. Subjects who had been exposed to COVID-19, were actively infected with it, or had recovered from it provided the deeply sampled blood TCRbeta repertoires that made up the dataset. A freely available public database, intended as a resource for researchers studying the immune response to SARS-CoV-2, is where the repertoires were released. Samples came from the ongoing ImmuneRACE study (first 160 participants) plus 1,254 subjects from 6 global collaborators. Sample metadata almost always included a de-identified subject ID, COVID-19 status, age in years and sex. HLA class I and class II types, where available, came from metadata supplied by the sample provider rather than from assay-based typing. Findings and caveats that apply to the study as a whole: Clinical and demographic metadata were provided uncurated, with the amount varying by source and participant.

This TCR derives from a human donor in a cohort sampled during active COVID-19. Recombination connected TRBV24-1 to TRBJ1-2; confidence is insufficient to name the D gene. Sequences were obtained from peripheral blood. The nucleotide sequence reads TGTGCCACCAGTGACCGTGGAGCCAGCTATGGCTACACCTTC. Protein translation: CATSDRGASYGYTF.